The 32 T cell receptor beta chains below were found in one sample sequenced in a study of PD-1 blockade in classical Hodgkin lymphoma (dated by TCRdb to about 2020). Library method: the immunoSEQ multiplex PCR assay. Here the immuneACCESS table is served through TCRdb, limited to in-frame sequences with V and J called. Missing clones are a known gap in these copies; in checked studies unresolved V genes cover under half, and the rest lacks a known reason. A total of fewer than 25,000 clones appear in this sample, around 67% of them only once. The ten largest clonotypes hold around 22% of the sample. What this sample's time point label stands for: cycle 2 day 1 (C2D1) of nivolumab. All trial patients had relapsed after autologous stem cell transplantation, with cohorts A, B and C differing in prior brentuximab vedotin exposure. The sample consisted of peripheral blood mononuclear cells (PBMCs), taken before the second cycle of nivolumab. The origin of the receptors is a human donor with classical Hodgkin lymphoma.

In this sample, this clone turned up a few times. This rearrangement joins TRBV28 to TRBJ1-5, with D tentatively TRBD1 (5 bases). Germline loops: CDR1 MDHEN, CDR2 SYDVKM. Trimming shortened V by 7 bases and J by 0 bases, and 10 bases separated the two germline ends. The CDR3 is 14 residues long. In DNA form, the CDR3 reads TGTGCCAGCATCGTCAGGGATAGCAATCAGCCCCAGCATTTT. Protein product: CASIVRDSNQPQHF.

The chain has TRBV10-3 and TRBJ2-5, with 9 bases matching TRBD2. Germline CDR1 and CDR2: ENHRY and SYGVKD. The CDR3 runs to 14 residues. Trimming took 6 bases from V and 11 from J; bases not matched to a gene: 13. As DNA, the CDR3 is TGTGCCATCAGCGATGGACTAGCGCAGATTGAGCAGTACTTC. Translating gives CAISDGLAQIEQYF.

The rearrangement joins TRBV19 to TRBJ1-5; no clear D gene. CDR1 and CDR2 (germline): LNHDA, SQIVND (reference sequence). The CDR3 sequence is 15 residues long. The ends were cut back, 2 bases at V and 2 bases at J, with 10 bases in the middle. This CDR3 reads CASSIYGLGNQPQHF. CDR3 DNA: TGTGCCAGTAGTATATACGGGTTGGGCAATCAGCCCCAGCATTTT.

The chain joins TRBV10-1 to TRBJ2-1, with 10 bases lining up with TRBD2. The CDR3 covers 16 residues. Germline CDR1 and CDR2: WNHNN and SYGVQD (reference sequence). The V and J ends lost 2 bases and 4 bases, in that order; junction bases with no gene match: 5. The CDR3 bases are TGCGCCAGCAGTGAGGCGGGACTAGCGTTTTACAATGAGCAGTTCTTC. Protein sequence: CASSEAGLAFYNEQFF.

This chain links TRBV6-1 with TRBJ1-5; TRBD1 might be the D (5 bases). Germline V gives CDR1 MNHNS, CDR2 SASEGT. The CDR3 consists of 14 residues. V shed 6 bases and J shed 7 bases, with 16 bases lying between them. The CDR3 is CASSDPGRGQPQHF. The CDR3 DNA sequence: TGTGCCAGCAGCGATCCGGGACGTGGACAGCCCCAGCATTTT.

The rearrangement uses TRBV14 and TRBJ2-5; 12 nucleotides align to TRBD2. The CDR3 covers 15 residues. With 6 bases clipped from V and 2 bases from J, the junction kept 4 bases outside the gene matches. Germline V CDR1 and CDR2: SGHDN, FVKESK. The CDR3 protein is CASRGLAGPQETQYF. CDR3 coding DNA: TGTGCCAGCAGAGGACTAGCGGGGCCACAAGAGACCCAGTACTTC.

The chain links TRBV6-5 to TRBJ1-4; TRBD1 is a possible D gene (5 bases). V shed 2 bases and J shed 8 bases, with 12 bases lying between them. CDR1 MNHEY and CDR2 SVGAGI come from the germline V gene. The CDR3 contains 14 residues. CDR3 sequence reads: CASSYAGVGEKLFF. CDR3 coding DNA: TGTGCCAGCAGTTACGCGGGGGTGGGAGAAAAACTGTTTTTT.

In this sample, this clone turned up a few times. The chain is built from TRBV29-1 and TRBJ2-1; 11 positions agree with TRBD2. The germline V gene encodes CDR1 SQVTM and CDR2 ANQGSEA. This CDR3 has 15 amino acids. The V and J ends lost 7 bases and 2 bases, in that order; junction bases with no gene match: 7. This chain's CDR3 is CSAKRLAGPYNEQFF. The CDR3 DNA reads TGCAGCGCTAAAAGACTAGCGGGACCCTACAATGAGCAGTTCTTC.

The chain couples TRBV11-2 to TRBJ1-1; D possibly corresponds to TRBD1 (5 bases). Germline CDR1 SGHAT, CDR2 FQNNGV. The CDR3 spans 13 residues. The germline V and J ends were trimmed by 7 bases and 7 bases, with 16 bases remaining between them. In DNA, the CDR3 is TGTGCCAGCACCAACGGGGGTATTGGTGAAGCTTTCTTT. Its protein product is CASTNGGIGEAFF.

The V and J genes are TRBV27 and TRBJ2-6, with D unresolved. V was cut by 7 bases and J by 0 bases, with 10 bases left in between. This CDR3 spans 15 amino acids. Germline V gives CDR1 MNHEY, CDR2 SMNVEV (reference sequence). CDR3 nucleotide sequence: TGTGCCAGCAAAAGGTGGGGCTCTGGGGCCAACGTCCTGACTTTC. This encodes CASKRWGSGANVLTF.

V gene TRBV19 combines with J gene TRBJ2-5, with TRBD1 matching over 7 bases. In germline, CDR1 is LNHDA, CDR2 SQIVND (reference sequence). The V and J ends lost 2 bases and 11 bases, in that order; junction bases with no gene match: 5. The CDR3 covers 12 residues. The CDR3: CASSITGTAQYF. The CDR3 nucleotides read TGTGCCAGTAGTATAACCGGGACAGCTCAGTACTTC.

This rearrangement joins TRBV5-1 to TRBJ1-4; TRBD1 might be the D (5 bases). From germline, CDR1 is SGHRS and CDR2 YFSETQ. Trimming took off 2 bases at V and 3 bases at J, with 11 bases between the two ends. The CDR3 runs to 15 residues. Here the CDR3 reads CASSFEGVPNEKLFF. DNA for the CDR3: TGCGCCAGCAGCTTCGAAGGGGTACCTAATGAAAAACTGTTTTTT.

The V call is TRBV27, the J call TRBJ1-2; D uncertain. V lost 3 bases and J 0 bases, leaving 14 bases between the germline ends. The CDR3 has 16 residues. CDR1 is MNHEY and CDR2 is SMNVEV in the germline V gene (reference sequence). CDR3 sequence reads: CASSLSATSTNYGYTF. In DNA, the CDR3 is TGTGCCAGCAGTTTGTCTGCAACCTCTACTAACTATGGCTACACCTTC.

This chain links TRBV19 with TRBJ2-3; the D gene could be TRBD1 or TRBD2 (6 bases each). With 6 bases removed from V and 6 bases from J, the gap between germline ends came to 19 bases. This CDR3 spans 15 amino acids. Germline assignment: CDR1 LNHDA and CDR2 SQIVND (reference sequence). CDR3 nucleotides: TGTGCCAGTAGCCGTATGGGGGCGGGGACGGATACGCAGTATTTT. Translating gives CASSRMGAGTDTQYF.

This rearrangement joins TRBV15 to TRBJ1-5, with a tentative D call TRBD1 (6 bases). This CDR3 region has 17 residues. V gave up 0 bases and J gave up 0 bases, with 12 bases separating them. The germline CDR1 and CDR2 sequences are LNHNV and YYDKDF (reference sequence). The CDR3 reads CATSRDRGTLSNQPQHF. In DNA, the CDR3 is TGTGCCACCAGCAGAGATCGGGGGACACTTAGCAATCAGCCCCAGCATTTT.

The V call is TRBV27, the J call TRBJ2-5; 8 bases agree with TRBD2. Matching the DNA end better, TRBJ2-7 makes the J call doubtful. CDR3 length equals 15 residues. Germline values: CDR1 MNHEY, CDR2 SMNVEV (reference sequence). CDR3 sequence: CASSLSRGGYHEQYF. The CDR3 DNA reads TGTGCCAGCAGTTTATCCCGGGGGGGTTACCACGAGCAGTACTTC.

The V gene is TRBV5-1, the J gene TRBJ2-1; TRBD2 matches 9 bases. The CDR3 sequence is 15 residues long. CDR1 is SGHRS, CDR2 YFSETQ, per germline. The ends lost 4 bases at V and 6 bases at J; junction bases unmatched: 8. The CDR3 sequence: CASSLGAGGFNEQFF. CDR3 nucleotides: TGCGCCAGCAGCCTGGGAGCGGGAGGCTTCAATGAGCAGTTCTTC. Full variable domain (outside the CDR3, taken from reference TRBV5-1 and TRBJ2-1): KAGVTQTPRYLIKTRGQQVTLSCSPISGHRSVSWYQQTPGQGLQFLFEYFSETQRNKGNFPGRFSGRQFSNSRSEMNVSTLELGDSALYLCASSLGAGGFNEQFFGPGTRLTVL.

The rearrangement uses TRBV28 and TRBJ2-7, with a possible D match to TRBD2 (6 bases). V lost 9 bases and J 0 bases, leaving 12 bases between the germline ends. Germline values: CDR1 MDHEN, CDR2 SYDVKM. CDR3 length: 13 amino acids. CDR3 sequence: CASTSEGSYEQYF. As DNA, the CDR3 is TGTGCCAGTACCTCGGAGGGCTCCTACGAGCAGTACTTC.

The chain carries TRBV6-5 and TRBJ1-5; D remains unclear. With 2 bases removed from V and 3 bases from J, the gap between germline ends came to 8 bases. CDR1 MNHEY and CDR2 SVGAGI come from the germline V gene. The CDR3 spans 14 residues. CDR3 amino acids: CASSYSRFNQPQHF. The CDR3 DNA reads TGTGCCAGCAGTTACAGCCGTTTCAATCAGCCCCAGCATTTT.

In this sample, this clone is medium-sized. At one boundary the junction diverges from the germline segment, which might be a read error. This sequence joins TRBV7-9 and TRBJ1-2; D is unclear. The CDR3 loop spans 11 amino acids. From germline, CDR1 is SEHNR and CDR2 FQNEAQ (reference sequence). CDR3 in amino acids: CSSRPTGGYTF. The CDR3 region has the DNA TGCTCTAGCAGACCAACTGGTGGCTACACCTTC.

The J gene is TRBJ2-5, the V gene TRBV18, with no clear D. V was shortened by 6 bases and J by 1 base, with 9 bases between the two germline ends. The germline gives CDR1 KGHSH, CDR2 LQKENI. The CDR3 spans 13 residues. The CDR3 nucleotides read TGTGCCAGCTCCCTCGGACCCCAAGAGACCCAGTACTTC. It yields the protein CASSLGPQETQYF.

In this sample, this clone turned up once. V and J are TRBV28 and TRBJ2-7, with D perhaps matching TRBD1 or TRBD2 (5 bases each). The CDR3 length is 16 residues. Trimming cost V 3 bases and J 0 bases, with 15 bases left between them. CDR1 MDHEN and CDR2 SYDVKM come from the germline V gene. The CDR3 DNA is TGTGCCAGCAGTTTCGTTGGGACCGACAGCTCCTACGAGCAGTACTTC. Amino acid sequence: CASSFVGTDSSYEQYF. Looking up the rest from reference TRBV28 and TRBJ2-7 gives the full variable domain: DVKVTQSSRYLVKRTGEKVFLECVQDMDHENMFWYRQDPGLGLRLIYFSYDVKMKEKGDIPEGYSVSREKKERFSLILESASTNQTSMYLCASSFVGTDSSYEQYFGPGTRLTVT.

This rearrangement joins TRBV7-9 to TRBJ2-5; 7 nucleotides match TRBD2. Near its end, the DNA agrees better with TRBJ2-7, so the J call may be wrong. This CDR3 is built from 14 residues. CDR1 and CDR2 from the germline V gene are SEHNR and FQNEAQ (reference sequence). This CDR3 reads CASSLVGGSYEQYF. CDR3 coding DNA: TGTGCCAGCAGCTTAGTCGGGGGGTCGTACGAGCAGTACTTC.

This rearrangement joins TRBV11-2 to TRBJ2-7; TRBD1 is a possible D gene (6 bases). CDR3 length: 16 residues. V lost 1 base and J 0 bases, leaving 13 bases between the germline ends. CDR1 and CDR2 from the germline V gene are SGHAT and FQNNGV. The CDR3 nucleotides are TGTGCCAGCAGCTTAGGGTCAGGGGCCGGCTCCTACGAGCAGTACTTC. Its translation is CASSLGSGAGSYEQYF. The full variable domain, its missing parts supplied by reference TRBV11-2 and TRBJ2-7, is EAGVAQSPRYKIIEKRQSVAFWCNPISGHATLYWYQQILGQGPKLLIQFQNNGVVDDSQLPKDRFSAERLKGVDSTLKIQPAKLEDSAVYLCASSLGSGAGSYEQYFGPGTRLTVT.

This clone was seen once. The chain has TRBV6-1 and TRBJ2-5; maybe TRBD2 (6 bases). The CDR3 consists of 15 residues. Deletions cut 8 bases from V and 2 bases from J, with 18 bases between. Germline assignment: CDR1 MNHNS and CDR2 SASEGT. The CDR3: CASSPRALAQETQYF. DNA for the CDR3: TGTGCCAGCTCCCCCCGAGCACTAGCTCAAGAGACCCAGTACTTC.

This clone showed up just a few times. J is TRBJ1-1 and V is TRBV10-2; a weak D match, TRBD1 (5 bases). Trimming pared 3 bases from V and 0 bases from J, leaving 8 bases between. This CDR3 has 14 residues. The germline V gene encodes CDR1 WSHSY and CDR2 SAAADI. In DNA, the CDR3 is TGCGCCAGCAGTGATCAGGGAATGAACACTGAAGCTTTCTTT. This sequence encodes CASSDQGMNTEAFF.

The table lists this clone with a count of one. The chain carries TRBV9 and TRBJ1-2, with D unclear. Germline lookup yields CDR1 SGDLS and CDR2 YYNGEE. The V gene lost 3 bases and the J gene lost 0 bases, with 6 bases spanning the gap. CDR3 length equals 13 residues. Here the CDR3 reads CASSGEANYGYTF. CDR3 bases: TGTGCCAGCAGCGGGGAAGCTAACTATGGCTACACCTTC.

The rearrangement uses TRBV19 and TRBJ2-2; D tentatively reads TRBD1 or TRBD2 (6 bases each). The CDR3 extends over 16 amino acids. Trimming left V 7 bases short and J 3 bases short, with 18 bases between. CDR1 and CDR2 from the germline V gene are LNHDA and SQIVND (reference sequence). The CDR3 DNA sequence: TGTGCCAGTACTCCCTACGCAGGGGACTACACCGGGGAGCTGTTTTTT. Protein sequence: CASTPYAGDYTGELFF.

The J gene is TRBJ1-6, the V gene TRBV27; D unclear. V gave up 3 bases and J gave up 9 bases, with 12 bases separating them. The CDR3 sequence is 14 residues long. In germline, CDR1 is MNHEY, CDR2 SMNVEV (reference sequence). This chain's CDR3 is CASSFEGFGSPLHF. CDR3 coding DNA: TGTGCCAGCAGTTTTGAAGGATTCGGTTCACCCCTCCACTTT.

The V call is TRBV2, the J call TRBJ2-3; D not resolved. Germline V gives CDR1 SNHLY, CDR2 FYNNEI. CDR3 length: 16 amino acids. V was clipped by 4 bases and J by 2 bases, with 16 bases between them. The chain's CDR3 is CASSASISVYTDTQYF. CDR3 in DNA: TGTGCCAGCAGTGCGTCTATTTCGGTCTACACAGATACGCAGTATTTT.

The CDR3 nucleotides read TGTGCCAGCAGCTTAGCAGATACGCAGTATTTT. It is translated as CASSLADTQYF. V is TRBV11-2 and J is TRBJ2-3, with D uncertain. V was clipped by 1 base and J by 4 bases, with 0 bases between them. The length of the CDR3 is 11 residues. CDR1 and CDR2 from the germline V gene are SGHAT and FQNNGV.

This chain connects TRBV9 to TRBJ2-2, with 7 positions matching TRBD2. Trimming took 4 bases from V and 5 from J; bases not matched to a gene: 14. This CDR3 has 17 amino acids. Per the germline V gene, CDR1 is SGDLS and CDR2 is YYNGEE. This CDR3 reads CASSSSLGRAGTGELFF. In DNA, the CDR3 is TGTGCCAGCAGCTCCTCCTTGGGGAGGGCAGGTACCGGGGAGCTGTTTTTT.